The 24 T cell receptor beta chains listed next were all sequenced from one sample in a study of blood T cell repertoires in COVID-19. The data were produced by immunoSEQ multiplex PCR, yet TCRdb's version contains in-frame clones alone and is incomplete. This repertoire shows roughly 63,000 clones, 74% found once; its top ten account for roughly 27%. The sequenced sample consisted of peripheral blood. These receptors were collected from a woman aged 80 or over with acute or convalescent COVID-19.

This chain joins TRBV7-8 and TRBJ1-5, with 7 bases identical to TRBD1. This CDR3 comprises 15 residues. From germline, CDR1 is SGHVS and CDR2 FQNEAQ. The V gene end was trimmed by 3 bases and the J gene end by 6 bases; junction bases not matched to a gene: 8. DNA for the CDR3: TGTGCCAGCAGCTTCCGAGGGGGCAACGGTCAGCCCCAGCATTTT. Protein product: CASSFRGGNGQPQHF.

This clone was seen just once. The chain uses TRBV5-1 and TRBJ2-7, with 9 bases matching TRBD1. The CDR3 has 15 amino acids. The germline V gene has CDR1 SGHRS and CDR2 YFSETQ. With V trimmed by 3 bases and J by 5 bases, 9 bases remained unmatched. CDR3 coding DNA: TGCGCCAGCAGCTCCGGACAGGGGCCGTCCCACGAGCAGTACTTC. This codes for CASSSGQGPSHEQYF.

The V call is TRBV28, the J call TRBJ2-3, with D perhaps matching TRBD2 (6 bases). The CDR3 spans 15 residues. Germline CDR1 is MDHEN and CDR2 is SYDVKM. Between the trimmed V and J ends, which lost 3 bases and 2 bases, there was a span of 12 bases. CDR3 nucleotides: TGTGCCAGCAGTTTGCCGGGGGTGTCCACAGATACGCAGTATTTT. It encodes CASSLPGVSTDTQYF.

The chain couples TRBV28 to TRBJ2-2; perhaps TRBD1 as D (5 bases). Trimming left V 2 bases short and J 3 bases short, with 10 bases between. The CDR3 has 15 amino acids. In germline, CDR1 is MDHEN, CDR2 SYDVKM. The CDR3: CASSLAGADTGELFF. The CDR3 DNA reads TGTGCCAGCAGTTTAGCTGGGGCCGACACCGGGGAGCTGTTTTTT.

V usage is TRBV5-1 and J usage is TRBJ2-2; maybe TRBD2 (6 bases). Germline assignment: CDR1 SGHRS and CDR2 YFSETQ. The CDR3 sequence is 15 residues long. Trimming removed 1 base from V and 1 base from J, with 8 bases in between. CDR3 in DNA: TGCGCCAGCAGCTTGAGAGCGGGGAACACCGGGGAGCTGTTTTTT. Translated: CASSLRAGNTGELFF.

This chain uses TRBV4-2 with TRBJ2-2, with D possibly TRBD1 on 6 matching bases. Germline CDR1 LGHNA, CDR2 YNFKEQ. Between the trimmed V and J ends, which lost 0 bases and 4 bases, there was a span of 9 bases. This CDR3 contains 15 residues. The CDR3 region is CASSQDGQLTGELFF. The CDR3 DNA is TGTGCCAGCAGCCAAGATGGACAGCTCACCGGGGAGCTGTTTTTT.

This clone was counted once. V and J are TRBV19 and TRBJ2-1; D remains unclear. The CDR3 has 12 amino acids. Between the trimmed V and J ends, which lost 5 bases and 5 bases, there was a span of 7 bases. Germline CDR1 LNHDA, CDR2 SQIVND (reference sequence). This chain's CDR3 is CASSVLDNEQFF. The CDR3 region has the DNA TGTGCCAGTAGTGTGCTAGACAATGAGCAGTTCTTC.

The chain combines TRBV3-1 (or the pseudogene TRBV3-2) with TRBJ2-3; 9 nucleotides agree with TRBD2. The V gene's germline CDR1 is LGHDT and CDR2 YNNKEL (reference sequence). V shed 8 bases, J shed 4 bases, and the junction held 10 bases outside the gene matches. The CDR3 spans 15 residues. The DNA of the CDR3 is TGTGCCAGCTCGTGGCGGGAGGGCCCCGCAGATACGCAGTATTTT. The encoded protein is CASSWREGPADTQYF.

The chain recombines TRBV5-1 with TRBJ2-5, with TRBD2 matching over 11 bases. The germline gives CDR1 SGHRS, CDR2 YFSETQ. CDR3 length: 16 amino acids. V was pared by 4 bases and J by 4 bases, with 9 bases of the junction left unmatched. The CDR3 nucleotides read TGCGCCAGCAGCCAAAATAGCGGGAGGGCGTTAGAGACCCAGTACTTC. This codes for CASSQNSGRALETQYF.

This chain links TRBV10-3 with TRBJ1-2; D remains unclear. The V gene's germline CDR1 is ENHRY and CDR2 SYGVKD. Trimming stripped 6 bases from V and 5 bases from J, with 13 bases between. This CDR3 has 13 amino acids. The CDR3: CAIRGGELYGYTF. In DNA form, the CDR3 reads TGTGCCATCAGGGGTGGGGAGCTATATGGCTACACCTTC.

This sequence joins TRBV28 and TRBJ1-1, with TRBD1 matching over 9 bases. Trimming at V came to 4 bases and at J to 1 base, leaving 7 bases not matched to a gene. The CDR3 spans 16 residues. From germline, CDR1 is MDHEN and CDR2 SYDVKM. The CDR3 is CASSSSGQGRNTEAFF. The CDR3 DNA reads TGTGCCAGCAGTTCTTCCGGACAGGGGAGGAACACTGAAGCTTTCTTT.

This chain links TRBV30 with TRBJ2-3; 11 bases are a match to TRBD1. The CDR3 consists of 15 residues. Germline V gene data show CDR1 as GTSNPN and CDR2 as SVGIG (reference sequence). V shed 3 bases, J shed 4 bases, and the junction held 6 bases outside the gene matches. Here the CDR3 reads CAWSRDRGRSDTQYF. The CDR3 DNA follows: TGTGCCTGGAGCCGGGACAGGGGGAGGTCAGATACGCAGTATTTT.

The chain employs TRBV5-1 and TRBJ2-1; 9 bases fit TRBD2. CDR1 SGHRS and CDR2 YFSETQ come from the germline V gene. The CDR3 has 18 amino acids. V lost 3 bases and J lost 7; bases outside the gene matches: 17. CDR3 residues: CASSSLTLAGRGPNEQFF. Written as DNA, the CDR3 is TGCGCCAGCAGCTCTTTAACTCTAGCGGGAAGGGGTCCAAATGAGCAGTTCTTC.

The CDR3 nucleotides are TGTGCCAGCAGCTTAGACGGCGGCCCCTACGAGCAGTACTTC. Translation gives CASSLDGGPYEQYF. The chain recombines TRBV7-9 with TRBJ2-7, with D uncertain. The CDR3 totals 14 residues. Deletions cut 1 base from V and 2 bases from J, with 9 bases between. Germline-derived CDR1 and CDR2 are SEHNR and FQNEAQ (reference sequence).

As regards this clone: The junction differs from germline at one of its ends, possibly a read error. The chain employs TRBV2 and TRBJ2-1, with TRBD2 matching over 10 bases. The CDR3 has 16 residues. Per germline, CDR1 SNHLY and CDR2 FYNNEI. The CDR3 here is CASREGTSEDYNEQFF. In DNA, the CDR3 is TGTGCCAGCAGGGAAGGGACTAGCGAGGACTACAATGAGCAGTTCTTC.

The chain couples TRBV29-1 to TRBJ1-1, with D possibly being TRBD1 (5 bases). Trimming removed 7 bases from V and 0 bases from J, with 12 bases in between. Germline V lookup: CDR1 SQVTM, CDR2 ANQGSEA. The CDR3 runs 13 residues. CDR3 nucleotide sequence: TGCAGCGACGGAGGGACGGTGAACACTGAAGCTTTCTTT. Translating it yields CSDGGTVNTEAFF. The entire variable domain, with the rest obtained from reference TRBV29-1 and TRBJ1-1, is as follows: SAVISQKPSRDICQRGTSLTIQCQVDSQVTMMFWYRQQPGQSLTLIATANQGSEATYESGFVIDKFPISRPNLTFSTLTVSNMSPEDSSIYLCSDGGTVNTEAFFGQGTRLTVV.

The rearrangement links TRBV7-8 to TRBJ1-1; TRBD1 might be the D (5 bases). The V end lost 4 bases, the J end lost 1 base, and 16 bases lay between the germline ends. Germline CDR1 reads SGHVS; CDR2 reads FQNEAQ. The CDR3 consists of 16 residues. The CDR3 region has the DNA TGTGCCAGCAGCTACGGCAGGACAAGAGAGAACACTGAAGCTTTCTTT. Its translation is CASSYGRTRENTEAFF.

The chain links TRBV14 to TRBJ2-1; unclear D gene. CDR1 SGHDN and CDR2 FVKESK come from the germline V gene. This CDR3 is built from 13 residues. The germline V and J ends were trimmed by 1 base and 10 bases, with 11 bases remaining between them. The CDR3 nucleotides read TGTGCCAGCAGCCAAGGGATTTCTAGGGAGCAGTTCTTC. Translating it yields CASSQGISREQFF.

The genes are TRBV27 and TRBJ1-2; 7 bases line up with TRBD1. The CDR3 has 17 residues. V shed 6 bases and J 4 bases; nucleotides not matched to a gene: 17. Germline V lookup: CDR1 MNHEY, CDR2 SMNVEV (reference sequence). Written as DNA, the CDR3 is TGTGCCAGCAGAACCTACGGCAGGGACAGCGGGAGCTATGGCTACACCTTC. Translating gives CASRTYGRDSGSYGYTF.

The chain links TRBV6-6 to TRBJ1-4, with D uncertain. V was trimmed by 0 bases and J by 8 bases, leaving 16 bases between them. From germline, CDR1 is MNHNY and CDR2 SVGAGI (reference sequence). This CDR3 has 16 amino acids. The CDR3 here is CASSYSRSLGGEKLFF. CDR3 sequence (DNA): TGTGCCAGCAGTTACTCCAGGAGTTTGGGAGGGGAAAAACTGTTTTTT.

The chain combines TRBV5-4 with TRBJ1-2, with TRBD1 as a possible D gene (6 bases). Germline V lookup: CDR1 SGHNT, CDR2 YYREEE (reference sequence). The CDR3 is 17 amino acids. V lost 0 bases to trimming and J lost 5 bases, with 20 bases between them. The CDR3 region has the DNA TGTGCCAGCAGCTTGGGGACAAACAGGGCCGGACGGTATGGCTACACCTTC. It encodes CASSLGTNRAGRYGYTF.

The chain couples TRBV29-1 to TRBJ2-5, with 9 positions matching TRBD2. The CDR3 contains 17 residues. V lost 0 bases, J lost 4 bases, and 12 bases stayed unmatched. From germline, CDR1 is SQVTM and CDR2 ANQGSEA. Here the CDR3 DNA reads TGCAGCGTTGAAGATACGGCGGGAGGGCCGTTAGGAGAGACCCAGTACTTC. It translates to CSVEDTAGGPLGETQYF.

The DNA of the CDR3 is TGTGCCAGCAGCCCTACAGGGAATCAGCCCCAGCATTTT. Translated: CASSPTGNQPQHF. This chain connects TRBV6-4 to TRBJ1-5, with a tentative D call TRBD1 (6 bases). The CDR3 sequence is 13 residues long. The V and J ends lost 6 bases and 4 bases respectively, with 10 bases between them. CDR1 and CDR2 (germline): MRHNA, SNTAGT.

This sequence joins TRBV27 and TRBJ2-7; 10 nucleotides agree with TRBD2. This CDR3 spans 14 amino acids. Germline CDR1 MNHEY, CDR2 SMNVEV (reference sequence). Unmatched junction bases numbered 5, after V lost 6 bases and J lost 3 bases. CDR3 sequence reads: CASRGTSAHYEQYF. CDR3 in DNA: TGTGCCAGCAGGGGGACTAGCGCTCACTACGAGCAGTACTTC.